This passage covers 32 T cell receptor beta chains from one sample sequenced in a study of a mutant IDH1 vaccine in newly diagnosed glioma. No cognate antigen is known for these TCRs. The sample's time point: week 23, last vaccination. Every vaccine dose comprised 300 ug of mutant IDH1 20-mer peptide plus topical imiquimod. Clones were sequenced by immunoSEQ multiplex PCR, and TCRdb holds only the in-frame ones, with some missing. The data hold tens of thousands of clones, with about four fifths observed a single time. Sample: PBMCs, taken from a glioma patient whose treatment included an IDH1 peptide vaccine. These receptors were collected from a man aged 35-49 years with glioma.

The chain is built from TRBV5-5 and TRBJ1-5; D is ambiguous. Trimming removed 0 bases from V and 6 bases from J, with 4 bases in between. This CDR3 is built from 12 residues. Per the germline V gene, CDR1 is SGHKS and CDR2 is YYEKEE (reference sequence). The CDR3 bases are TGTGCCAGCAGCTTGGTTGGTCAGCCCCAGCATTTT. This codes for CASSLVGQPQHF.

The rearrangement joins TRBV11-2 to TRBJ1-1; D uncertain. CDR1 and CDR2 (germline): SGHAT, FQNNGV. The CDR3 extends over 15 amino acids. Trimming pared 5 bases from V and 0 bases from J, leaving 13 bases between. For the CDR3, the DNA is TGTGCCAGCAGCCCGATACAGCTCTTGAACACTGAAGCTTTCTTT. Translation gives CASSPIQLLNTEAFF.

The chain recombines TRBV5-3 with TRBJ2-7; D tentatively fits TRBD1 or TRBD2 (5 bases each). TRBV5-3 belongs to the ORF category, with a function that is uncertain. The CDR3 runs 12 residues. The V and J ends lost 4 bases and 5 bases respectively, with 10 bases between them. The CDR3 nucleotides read TGTGCCAGAAGCCCGGGACGTGACGAGCAGTACTTC. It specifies CARSPGRDEQYF.

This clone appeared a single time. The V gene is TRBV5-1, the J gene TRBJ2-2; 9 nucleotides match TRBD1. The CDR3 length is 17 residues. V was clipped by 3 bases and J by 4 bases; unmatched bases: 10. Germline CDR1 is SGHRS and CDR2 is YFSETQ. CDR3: CASSWPGQGYGTGELFF. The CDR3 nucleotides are TGCGCCAGCAGCTGGCCGGGACAGGGTTATGGCACCGGGGAGCTGTTTTTT.

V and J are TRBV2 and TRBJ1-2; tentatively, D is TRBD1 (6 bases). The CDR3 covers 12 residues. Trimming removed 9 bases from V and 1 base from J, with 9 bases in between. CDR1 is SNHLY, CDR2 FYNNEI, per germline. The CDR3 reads CASNRVNYGYTF. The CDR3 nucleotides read TGTGCCAGTAACAGGGTTAACTATGGCTACACCTTC.

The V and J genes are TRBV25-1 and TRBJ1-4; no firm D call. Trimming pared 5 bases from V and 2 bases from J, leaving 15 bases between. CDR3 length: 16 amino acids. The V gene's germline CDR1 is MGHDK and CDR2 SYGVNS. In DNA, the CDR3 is TGTGCCAGCAGTCCCTTGGCCCCCATCACTAATGAAAAACTGTTTTTT. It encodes CASSPLAPITNEKLFF.

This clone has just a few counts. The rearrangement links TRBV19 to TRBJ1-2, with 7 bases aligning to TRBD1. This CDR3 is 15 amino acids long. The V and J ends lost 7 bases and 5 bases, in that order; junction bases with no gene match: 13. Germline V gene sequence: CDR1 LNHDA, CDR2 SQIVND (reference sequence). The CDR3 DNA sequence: TGTGCCAGTACCAGAAGAGCGCAGGGGGGATATGGCTACACCTTC. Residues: CASTRRAQGGYGYTF.

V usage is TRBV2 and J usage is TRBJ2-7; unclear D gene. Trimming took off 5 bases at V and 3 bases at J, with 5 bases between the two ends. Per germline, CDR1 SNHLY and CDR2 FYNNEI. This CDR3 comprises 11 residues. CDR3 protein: CASSWDYEQYF. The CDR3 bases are TGTGCCAGCAGTTGGGACTACGAGCAGTACTTC.

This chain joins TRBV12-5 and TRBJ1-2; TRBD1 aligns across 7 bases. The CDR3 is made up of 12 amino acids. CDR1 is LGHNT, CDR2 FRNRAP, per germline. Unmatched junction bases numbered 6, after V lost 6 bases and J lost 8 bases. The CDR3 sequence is CASGGQDGGYTF. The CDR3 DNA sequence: TGTGCTAGTGGCGGACAGGACGGGGGCTACACCTTC.

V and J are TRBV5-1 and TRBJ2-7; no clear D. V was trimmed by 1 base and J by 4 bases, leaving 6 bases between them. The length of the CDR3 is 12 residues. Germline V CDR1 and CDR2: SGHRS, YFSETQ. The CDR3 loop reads CASSLNRYEQYF. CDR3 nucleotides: TGCGCCAGCAGCTTGAATAGATACGAGCAGTACTTC.

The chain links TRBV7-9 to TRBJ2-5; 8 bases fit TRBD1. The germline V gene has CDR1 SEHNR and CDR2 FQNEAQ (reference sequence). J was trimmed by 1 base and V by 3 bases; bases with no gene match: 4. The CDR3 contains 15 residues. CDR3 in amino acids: CASSFDRGGQETQYF. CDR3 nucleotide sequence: TGTGCCAGCAGCTTCGACAGGGGTGGCCAAGAGACCCAGTACTTC.

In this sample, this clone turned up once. The CDR3 DNA reads TGCAGCGTCAAGAGCGGGGGAACAGATACGCAGTATTTT. This translates into CSVKSGGTDTQYF. The rearrangement uses TRBV29-1 and TRBJ2-3, with 8 positions matching TRBD2. Germline trimming cut 6 bases from V and 3 bases from J; bases unmatched to any gene: 5. This CDR3 is built from 13 residues. Germline-derived CDR1 and CDR2 are SQVTM and ANQGSEA.

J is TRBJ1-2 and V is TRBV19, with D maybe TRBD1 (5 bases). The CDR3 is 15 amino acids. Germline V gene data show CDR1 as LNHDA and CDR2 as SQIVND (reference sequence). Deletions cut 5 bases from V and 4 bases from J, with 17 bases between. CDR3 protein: CASSPQWQGAYGYTF. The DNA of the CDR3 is TGTGCCAGTAGTCCACAGTGGCAGGGAGCCTATGGCTACACCTTC.

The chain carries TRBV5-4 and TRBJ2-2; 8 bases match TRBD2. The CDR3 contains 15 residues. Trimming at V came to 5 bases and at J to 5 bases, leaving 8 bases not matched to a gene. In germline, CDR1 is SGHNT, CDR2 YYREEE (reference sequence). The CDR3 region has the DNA TGTGCCAGCAGGCTTGCGGGGGGACCGACCGGGGAGCTGTTTTTT. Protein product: CASRLAGGPTGELFF.

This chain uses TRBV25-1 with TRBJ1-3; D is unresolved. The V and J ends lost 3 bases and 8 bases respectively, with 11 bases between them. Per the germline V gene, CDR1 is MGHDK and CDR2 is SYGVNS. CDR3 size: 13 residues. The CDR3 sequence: CASSEGARDTIYF. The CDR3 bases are TGTGCCAGCAGTGAGGGTGCGCGGGACACCATATATTTT.

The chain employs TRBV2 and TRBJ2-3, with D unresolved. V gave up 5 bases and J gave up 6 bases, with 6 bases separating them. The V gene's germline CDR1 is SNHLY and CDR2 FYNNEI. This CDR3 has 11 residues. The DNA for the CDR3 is TGTGCCAGCAGTTACGGGGATACGCAGTATTTT. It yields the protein CASSYGDTQYF.

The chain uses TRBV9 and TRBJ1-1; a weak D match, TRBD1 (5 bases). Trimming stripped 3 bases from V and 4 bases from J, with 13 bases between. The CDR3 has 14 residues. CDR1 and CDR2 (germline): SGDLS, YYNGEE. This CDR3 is CASSEARGGTEAFF. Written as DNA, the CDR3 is TGTGCCAGCAGCGAGGCCCGGGGGGGCACTGAAGCTTTCTTT.

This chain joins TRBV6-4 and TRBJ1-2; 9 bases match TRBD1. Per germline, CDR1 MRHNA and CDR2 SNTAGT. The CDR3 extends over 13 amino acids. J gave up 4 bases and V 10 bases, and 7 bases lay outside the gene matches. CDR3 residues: CATKGQGPYGYTF. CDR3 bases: TGTGCCACCAAGGGACAGGGTCCCTATGGCTACACCTTC.

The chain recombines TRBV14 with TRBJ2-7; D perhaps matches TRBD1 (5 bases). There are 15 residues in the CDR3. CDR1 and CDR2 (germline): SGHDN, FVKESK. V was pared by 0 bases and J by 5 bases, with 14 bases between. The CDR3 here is CASSQEVVRAHEQYF. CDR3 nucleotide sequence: TGTGCCAGCAGCCAAGAAGTCGTCAGGGCCCACGAGCAGTACTTC.

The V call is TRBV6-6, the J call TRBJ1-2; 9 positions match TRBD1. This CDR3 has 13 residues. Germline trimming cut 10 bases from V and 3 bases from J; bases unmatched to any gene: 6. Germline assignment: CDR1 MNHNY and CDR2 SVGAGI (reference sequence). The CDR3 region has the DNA TGTGCCACAACAGGGGGCGTAGACTATGGCTACACCTTC. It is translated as CATTGGVDYGYTF.

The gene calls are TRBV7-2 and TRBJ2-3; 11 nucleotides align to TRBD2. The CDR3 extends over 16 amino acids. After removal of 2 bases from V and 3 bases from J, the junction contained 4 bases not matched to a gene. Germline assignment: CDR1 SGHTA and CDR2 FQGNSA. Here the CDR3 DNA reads TGTGCCAGCAGCTTACAGTCTAGCGGGGGGACAGATACGCAGTATTTT. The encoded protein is CASSLQSSGGTDTQYF.

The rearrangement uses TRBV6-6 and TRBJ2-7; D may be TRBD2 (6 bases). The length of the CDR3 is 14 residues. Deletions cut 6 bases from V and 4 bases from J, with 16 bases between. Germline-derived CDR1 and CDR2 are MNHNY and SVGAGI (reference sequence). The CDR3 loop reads CASRQGREEYEQYF. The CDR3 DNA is TGTGCCAGCAGGCAGGGCAGGGAGGAATACGAGCAGTACTTC.

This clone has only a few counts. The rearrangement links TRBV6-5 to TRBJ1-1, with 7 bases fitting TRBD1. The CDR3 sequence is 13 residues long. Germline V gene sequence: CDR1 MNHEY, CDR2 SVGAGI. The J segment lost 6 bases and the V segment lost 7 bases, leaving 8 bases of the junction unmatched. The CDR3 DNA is TGTGCCAGCAACCAACAGGGGACCTCTGAAGCTTTCTTT. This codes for CASNQQGTSEAFF.

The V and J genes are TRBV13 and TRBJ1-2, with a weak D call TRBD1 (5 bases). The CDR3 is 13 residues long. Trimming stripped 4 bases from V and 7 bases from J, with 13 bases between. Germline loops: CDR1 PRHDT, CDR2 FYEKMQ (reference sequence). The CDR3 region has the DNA TGTGCCAGCAGCTCCCAGCTAGGGGTTGGCTACACCTTC. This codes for CASSSQLGVGYTF.

The CDR3 DNA follows: TGTGCCAGAGATAACAGGGACTCACCCCTCCACTTT. This gives the protein CARDNRDSPLHF. V is TRBV2 and J is TRBJ1-6; tentative D call: TRBD1 (6 bases). The CDR3 totals 12 residues. Germline V gene lookup returns CDR1 SNHLY and CDR2 FYNNEI. Trimming stripped 9 bases from V and 10 bases from J, with 13 bases between. Full variable domain (rest looked up from reference TRBV2 and TRBJ1-6): EPEVTQTPSHQVTQMGQEVILRCVPISNHLYFYWYRQILGQKVEFLVSFYNNEISEKSEIFDDQFSVERPDGSNFTLKIRSTKLEDSAMYFCARDNRDSPLHFGNGTRLTVT.

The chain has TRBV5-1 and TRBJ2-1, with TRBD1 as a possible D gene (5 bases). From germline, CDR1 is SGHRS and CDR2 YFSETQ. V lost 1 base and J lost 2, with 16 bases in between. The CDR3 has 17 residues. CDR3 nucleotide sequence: TGCGCCAGCAGCTTGAATTTAGGCGCAGGGACCTACAATGAGCAGTTCTTC. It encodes CASSLNLGAGTYNEQFF. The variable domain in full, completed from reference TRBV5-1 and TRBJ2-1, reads KAGVTQTPRYLIKTRGQQVTLSCSPISGHRSVSWYQQTPGQGLQFLFEYFSETQRNKGNFPGRFSGRQFSNSRSEMNVSTLELGDSALYLCASSLNLGAGTYNEQFFGPGTRLTVL.

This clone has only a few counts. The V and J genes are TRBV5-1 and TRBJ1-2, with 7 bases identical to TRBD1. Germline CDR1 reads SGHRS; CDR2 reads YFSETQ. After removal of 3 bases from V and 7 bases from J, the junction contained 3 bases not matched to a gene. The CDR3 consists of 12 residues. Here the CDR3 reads CASSSNRGGYTF. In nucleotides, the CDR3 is TGCGCCAGCAGCTCGAACAGGGGTGGCTACACCTTC.

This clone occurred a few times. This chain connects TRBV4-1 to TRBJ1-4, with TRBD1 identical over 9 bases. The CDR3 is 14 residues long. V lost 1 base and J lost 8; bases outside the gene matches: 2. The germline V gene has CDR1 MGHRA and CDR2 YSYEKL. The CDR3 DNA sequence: TGCGCCAGCAGCCAAGGGGACAGGGAGGAAAAACTGTTTTTT. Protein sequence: CASSQGDREEKLFF.

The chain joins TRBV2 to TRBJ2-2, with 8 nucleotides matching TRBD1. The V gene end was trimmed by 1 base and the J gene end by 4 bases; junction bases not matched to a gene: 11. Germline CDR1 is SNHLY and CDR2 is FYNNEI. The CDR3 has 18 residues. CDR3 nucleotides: TGTGCCAGCAGTGAAGAGGGAACAGGGGGACGAGGCACCGGGGAGCTGTTTTTT. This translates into CASSEEGTGGRGTGELFF.

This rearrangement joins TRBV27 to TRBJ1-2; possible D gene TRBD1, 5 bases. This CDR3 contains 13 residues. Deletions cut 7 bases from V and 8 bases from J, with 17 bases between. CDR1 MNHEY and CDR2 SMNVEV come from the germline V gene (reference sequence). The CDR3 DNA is TGTGCCAGCACCGATGGACCGGGGCGAGGCTACACCTTC. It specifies CASTDGPGRGYTF.

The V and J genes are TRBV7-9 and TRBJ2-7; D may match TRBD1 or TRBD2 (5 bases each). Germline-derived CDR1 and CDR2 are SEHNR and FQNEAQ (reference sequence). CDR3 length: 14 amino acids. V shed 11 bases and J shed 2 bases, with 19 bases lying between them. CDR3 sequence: CAGSSLGVPYEQYF. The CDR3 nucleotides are TGTGCCGGGAGCTCCCTGGGGGTGCCCTACGAGCAGTACTTC.

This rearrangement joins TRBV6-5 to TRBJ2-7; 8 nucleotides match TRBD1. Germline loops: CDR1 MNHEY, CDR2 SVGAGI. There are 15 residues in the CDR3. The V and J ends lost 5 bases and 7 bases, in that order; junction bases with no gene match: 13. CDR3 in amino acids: CASSPPDRVNWEQYF. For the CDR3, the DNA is TGTGCCAGCAGTCCGCCGGACAGGGTAAATTGGGAGCAGTACTTC.